Listed here is a single T cell receptor beta chain. The entry originates in a study of T cells in Graves' hyperthyroidism and ophthalmopathy. Across the whole study: Peripheral blood was secured at the point of initial diagnosis, before any treatment.

A lack of ophthalmopathy progression within 18 months defined stable Graves' hyperthyroidism. For the diagnoses, clinical symptoms, serum thyroxine and TRAb, thyroid ultrasound and orbital computed tomography were used. This CDR3 contains 13 residues. Germline CDR1 and CDR2: SQVTM and ANQGSEA. V lost 8 bases to trimming and J lost 2 bases, with 16 bases between them. TCR beta CDR3 sequences were amplified from RNA transcripts. First-round RT-PCR with HTBI primers amplified the TCR CDR3 region. MiXCR, applied by TCRdb to the multiplex PCR reads, yields one record per CDR3 protein. The repertoire holds about 92,000 distinct CDR3 sequences, roughly 56% seen once, with roughly 27% in the top ten.

The chain joins TRBV29-1 to TRBJ2-7, with D tentatively TRBD2 (6 bases). This TCR derives from a woman aged 40 to 50 with Graves' hyperthyroidism. Specimen: blood. CDR3 sequence: CSLIRENAYEQYF. In DNA, the CDR3 is TGCAGCTTGATCCGGGAGAACGCCTACGAGCAGTACTTC.